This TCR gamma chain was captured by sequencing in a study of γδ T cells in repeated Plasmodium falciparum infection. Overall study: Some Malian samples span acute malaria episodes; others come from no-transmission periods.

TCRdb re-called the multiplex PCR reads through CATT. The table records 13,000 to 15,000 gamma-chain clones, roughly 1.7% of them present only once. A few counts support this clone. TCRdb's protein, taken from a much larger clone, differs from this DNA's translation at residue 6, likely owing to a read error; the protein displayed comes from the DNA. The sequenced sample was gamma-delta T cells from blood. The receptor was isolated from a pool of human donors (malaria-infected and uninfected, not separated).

The CDR3 sequence: CATWDSKSNYYKKLF. The DNA for the CDR3 is TGTGCCACCTGGGACAGTAAATCAAATTATTATAAGAAACTCTTT. V usage is TRGV3 and J usage is TRGJ1 or TRGJ2. The J gene was missing in TCRdb and was found by matching the end of the DNA to germline. Germline CDR1 is VTNTFY and CDR2 is YDVSTARD (reference sequence). Trimming cost V 1 base and J 1 base; bases outside gene matches: 7. The CDR3 contains 15 residues.